This TCR beta chain was sequenced in a study of STAT5B mutations in CD4+ large granular lymphocyte leukemia. Whole-study context: Among healthy controls, a particular HLA allele went with more CDR3 'QG' motifs.

TCRdb keeps only in-frame clones here, not all; method: immunoSEQ multiplex PCR. The data show approximately 36,000 clones, with approximately 72% seen just once and around 0.57% held by the top ten. V was trimmed by 5 bases and J by 0 bases, leaving 11 bases between them. This CDR3 contains 14 residues. Per germline, CDR1 SGHTA and CDR2 FQGNSA. By sample share, this clone is medium-sized. The antigen remains unidentified. Other nucleotide sequences from this sample produce the same CDR3. Whole-study results and caveats: Patient CD4-sorted repertoires stayed more clonal than healthy ones after leukemic-clone removal.

Sequencing was carried out using CD4+ T cells from blood buffy coats. The receptor was isolated from a human donor in good health. V and J are TRBV7-2 and TRBJ2-7, with D maybe TRBD2 (5 bases). Written as DNA, the CDR3 is TGTGCCAGCAGCCCCGACTATCGCTCCTACGAGCAGTACTTC. This gives the protein CASSPDYRSYEQYF. The full variable domain, with the rest looked up from reference TRBV7-2 and TRBJ2-7, is GAGVSQSPSNKVTEKGKDVELRCDPISGHTALYWYRQSLGQGLEFLIYFQGNSAPDKSGLPSDRFSAERTGGSVSTLTIQRTQQEDSAVYLCASSPDYRSYEQYFGPGTRLTVT.